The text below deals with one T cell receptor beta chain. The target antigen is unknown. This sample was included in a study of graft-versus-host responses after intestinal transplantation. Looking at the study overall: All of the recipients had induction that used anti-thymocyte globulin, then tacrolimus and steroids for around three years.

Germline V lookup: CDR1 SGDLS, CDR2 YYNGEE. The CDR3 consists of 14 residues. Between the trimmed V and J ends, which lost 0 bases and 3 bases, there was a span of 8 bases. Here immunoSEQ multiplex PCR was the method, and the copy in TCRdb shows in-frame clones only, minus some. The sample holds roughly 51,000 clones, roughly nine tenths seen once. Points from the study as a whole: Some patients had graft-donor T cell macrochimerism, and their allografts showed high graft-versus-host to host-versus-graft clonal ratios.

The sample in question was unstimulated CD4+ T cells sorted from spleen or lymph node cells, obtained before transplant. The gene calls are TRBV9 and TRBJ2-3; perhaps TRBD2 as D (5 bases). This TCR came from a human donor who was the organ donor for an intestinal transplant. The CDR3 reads CASSVGRLTDTQYF. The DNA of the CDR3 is TGTGCCAGCAGCGTAGGACGACTAACAGATACGCAGTATTTT.